This T cell receptor beta chain came from a study of PD-1 blockade in classical Hodgkin lymphoma. With 2 bases removed from V and 4 bases from J, the gap between germline ends came to 8 bases. CDR1 SGHDN and CDR2 FVKESK come from the germline V gene. This CDR3 contains 13 residues. Measured with immunoSEQ multiplex PCR; TCRdb has only the in-frame clones, and not every one. Here the sample spans over 9,000 clones, roughly 81% being singletons. Every patient was affected by relapse after autologous stem cell transplantation, while exposure to brentuximab vedotin was not uniform. The receptor's source is a human donor with classical Hodgkin lymphoma. This chain connects TRBV14 to TRBJ1-2; D ambiguous. This sample comprised peripheral blood mononuclear cells (PBMCs), obtained at baseline. For the CDR3, the DNA is TGTGCCAGCAGCCAATTCCTTTCCTATGGCTACACCTTC. Its translation: CASSQFLSYGYTF.